This TCR beta chain appears in the sequencing data of a study of T cell repertoires in cytomegalovirus infection. MiXCR, applied by TCRdb to the reads, yields one record per CDR3 protein. The sample records nearly 450,000 distinct CDR3 sequences, approximately 32% being singletons. The receptor was isolated from a human donor in good health (CMV status not recorded). Some clones in this sample may be carry-over from other donors' samples. Sequencing used PBMCs.

CDR3 bases: TGTGCCAGCAGCGCCCTAGAGGGTTACGAGCAGTACTTC. It specifies CASSALEGYEQYF. The genes are TRBV3-1 and TRBJ2-7; weak D call: TRBD2 (5 bases). CDR3 length: 13 amino acids. Trimming stripped 5 bases from V and 4 bases from J, with 12 bases between. Per germline, CDR1 LGHDT and CDR2 YNNKEL (reference sequence).